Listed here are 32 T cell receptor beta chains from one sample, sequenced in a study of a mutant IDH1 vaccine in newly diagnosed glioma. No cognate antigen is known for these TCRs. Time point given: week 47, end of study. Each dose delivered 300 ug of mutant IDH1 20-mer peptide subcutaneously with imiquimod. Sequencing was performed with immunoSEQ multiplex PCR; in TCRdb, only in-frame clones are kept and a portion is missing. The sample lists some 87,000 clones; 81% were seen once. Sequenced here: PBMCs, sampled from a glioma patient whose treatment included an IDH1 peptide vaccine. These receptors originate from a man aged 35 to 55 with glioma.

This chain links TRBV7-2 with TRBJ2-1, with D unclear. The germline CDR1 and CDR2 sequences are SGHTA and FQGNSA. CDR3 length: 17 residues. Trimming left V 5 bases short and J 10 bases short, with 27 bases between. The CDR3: CASSLRPPGLSTLEQFF. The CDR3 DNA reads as TGTGCCAGCAGCCTCCGGCCCCCGGGCCTCTCCACCTTGGAGCAGTTCTTC.

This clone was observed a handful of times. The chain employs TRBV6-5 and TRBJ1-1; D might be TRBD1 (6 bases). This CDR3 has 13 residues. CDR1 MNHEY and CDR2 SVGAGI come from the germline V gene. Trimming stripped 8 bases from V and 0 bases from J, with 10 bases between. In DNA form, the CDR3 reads TGTGCCAGCCTCCAGGGGCTGAACACTGAAGCTTTCTTT. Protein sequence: CASLQGLNTEAFF.

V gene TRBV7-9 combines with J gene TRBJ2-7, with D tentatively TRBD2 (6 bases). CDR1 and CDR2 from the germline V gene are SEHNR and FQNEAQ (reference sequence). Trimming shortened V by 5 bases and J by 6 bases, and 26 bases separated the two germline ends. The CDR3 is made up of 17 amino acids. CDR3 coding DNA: TGTGCCAGCAGCCCCCCGTGGGGCGGGATCTCCCGGGGCGAGCAGTACTTC. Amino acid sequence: CASSPPWGGISRGEQYF.

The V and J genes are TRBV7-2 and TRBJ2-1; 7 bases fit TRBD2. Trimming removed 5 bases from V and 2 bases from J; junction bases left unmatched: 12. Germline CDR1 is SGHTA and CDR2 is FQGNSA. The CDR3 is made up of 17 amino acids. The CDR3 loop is CASSGQLAAGAYNEQFF. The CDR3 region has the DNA TGTGCCAGCAGCGGTCAACTTGCGGCGGGAGCCTACAATGAGCAGTTCTTC. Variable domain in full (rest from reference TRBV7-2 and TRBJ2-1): GAGVSQSPSNKVTEKGKDVELRCDPISGHTALYWYRQSLGQGLEFLIYFQGNSAPDKSGLPSDRFSAERTGGSVSTLTIQRTQQEDSAVYLCASSGQLAAGAYNEQFFGPGTRLTVL.

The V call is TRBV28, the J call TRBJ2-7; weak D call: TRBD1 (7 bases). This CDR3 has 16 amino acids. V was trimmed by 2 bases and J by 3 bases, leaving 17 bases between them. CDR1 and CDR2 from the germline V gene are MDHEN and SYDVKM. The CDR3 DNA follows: TGTGCCAGCAGTTTAGTTTGGGCAGGGGGGAACTACGAGCAGTACTTC. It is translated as CASSLVWAGGNYEQYF.

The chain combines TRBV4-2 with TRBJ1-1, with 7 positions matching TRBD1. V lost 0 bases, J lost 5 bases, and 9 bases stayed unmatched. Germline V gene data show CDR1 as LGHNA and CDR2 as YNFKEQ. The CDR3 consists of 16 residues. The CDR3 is CASSQDVKGARTEAFF. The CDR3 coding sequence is TGTGCCAGCAGCCAAGATGTCAAGGGGGCGCGGACTGAAGCTTTCTTT.

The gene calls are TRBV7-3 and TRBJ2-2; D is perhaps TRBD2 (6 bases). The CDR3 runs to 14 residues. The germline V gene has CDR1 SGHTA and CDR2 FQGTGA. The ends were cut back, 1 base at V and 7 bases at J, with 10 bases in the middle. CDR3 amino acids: CASSLRGAGGELFF. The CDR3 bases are TGTGCCAGCAGCTTAAGAGGAGCGGGCGGGGAGCTGTTTTTT.

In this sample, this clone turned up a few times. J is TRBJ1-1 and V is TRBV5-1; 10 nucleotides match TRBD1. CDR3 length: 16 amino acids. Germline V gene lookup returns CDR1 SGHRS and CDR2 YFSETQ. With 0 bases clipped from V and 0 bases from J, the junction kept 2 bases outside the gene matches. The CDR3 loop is CASSLGTGGMNTEAFF. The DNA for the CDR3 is TGCGCCAGCAGCTTGGGGACAGGGGGAATGAACACTGAAGCTTTCTTT.

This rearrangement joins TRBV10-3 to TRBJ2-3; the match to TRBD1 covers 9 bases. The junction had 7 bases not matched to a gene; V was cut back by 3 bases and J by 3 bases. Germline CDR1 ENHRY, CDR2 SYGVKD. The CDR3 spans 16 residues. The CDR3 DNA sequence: TGTGCCATCAGTGAACCCGGGACAGGGACGACAGATACGCAGTATTTT. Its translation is CAISEPGTGTTDTQYF.

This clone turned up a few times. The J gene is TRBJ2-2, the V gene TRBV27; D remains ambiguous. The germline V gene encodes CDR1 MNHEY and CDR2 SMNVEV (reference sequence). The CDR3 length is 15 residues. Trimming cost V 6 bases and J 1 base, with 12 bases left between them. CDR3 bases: TGTGCCAGCAGCCCCAGCCGACAGAACACCGGGGAGCTGTTTTTT. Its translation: CASSPSRQNTGELFF.

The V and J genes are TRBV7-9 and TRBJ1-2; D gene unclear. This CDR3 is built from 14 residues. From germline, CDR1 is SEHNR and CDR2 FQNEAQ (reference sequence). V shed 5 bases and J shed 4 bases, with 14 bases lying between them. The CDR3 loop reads CASSPREQLYGYTF. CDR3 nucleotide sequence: TGTGCCAGCAGCCCTCGGGAACAGCTCTATGGCTACACCTTC.

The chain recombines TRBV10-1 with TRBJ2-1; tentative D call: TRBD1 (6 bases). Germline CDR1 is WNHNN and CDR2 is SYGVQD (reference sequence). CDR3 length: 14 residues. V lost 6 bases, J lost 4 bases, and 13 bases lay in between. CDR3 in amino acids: CASRSEGQYNEQFF. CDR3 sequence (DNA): TGCGCCAGCAGGAGTGAAGGACAGTACAATGAGCAGTTCTTC.

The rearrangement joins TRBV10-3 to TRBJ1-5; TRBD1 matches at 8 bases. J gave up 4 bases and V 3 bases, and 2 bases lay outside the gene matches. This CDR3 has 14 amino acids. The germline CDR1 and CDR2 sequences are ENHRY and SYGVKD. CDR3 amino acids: CAISDRGQNQPQHF. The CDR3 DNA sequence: TGTGCCATCAGTGACAGGGGGCAGAATCAGCCCCAGCATTTT.

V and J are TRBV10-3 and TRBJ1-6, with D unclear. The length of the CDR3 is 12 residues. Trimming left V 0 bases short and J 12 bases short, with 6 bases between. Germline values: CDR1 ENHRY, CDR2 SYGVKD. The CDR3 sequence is CAISESSEPLHF. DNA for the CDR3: TGTGCCATCAGTGAGTCTTCAGAACCCCTCCACTTT.

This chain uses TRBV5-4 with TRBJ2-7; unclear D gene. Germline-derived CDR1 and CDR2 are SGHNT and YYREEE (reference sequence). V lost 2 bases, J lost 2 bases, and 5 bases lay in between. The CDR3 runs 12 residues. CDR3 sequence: CASSLFPYEQYF. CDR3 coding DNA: TGTGCCAGCAGCTTATTTCCCTACGAGCAGTACTTC.

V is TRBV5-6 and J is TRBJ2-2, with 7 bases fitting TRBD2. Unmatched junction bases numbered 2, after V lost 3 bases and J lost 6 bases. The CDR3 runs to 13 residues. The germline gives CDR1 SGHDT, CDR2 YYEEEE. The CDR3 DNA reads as TGTGCCAGCAGCTCGACTAGCCCCGGGGAGCTGTTTTTT. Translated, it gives CASSSTSPGELFF.

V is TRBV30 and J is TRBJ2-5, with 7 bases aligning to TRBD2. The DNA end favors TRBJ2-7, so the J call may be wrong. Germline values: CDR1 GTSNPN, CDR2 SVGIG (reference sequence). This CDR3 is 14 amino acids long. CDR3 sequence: CAWSDLAESYEQYF. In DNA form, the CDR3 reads TGTGCCTGGAGCGACCTAGCGGAATCCTACGAGCAGTACTTC.

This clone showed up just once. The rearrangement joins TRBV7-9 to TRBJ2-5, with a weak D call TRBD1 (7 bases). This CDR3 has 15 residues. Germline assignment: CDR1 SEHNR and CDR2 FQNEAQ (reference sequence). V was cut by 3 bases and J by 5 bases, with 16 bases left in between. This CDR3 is CASSFIGGGEETQYF. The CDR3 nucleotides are TGTGCCAGCAGCTTTATAGGGGGCGGGGAGGAGACCCAGTACTTC.

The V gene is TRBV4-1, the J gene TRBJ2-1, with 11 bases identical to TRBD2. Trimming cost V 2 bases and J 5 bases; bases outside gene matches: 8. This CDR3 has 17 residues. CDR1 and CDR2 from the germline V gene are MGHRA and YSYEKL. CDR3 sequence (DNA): TGCGCCAGCAGCCAATTAGCGGGGGGGTTTATTAACAATGAGCAGTTCTTC. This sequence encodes CASSQLAGGFINNEQFF.

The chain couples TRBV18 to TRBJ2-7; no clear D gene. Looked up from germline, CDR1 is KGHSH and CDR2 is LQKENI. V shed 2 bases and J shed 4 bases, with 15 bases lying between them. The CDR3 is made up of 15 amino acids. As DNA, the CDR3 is TGTGCCAGCTCACCATTGGGCAGAAGGTTATACGAGCAGTACTTC. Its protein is CASSPLGRRLYEQYF. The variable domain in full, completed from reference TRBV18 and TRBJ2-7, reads NAGVMQNPRHLVRRRGQEARLRCSPMKGHSHVYWYRQLPEEGLKFMVYLQKENIIDESGMPKERFSAEFPKEGPSILRIQQVVRGDSAAYFCASSPLGRRLYEQYFGPGTRLTVT.

CDR3 DNA sequence: TGCGCCAGCAGTGAGGCCAGAGTATATAGCAATCAGCCCCAGCATTTT. Translating it yields CASSEARVYSNQPQHF. The gene calls are TRBV10-2 and TRBJ1-5; no definite D call. The V gene's germline CDR1 is WSHSY and CDR2 SAAADI. The V and J ends lost 2 bases and 0 bases respectively, with 11 bases between them. The CDR3 contains 16 residues.

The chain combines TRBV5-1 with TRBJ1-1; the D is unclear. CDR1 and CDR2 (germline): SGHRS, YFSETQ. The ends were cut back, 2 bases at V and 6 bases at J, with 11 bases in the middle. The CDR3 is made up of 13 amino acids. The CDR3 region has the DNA TGCGCCAGCAGCTTCGGGCAATCCTCTGAAGCTTTCTTT. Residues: CASSFGQSSEAFF.

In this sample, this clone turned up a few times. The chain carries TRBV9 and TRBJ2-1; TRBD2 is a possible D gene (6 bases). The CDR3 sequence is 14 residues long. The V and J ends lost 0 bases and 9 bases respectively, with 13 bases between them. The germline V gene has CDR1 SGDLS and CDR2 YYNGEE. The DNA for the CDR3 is TGTGCCAGCAGCGTAGCCCTAGCGTCCATTGAGCAGTTCTTC. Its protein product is CASSVALASIEQFF.

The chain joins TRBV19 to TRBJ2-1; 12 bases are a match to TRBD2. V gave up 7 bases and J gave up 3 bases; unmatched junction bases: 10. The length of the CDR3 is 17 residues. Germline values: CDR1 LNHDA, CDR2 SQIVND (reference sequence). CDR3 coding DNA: TGTGCCAGTAAAGCTGCTGGACTAGCGGGGAACTACAATGAGCAGTTCTTC. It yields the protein CASKAAGLAGNYNEQFF.

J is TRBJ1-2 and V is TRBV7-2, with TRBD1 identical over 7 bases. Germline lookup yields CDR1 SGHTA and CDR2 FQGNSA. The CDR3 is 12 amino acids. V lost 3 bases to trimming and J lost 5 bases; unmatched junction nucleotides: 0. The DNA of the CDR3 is TGTGCCAGCAGCTTGACAGGGTATGGCTACACCTTC. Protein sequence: CASSLTGYGYTF.

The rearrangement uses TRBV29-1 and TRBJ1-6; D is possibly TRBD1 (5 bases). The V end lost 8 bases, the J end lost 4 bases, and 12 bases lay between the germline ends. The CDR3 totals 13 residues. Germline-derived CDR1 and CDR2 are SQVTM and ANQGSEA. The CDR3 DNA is TGCAGCCCCGAGGGGTTATATAATTCACCCCTCCACTTT. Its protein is CSPEGLYNSPLHF.

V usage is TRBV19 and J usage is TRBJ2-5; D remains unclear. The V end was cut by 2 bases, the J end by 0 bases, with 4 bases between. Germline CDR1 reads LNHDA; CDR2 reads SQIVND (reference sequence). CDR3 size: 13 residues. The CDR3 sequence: CASSIRNQETQYF. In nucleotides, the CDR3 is TGTGCCAGTAGTATAAGAAACCAAGAGACCCAGTACTTC. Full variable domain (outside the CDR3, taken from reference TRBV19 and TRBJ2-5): DGGITQSPKYLFRKEGQNVTLSCEQNLNHDAMYWYRQDPGQGLRLIYYSQIVNDFQKGDIAEGYSVSREKKESFPLTVTSAQKNPTAFYLCASSIRNQETQYFGPGTRLLVL.

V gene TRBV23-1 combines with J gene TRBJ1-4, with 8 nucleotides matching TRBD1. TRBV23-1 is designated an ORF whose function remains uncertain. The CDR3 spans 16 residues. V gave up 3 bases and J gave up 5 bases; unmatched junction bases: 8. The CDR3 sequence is CASSHPDRGPNEKLFF. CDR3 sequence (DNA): TGCGCCAGCAGTCACCCCGACAGGGGTCCAAATGAAAAACTGTTTTTT.

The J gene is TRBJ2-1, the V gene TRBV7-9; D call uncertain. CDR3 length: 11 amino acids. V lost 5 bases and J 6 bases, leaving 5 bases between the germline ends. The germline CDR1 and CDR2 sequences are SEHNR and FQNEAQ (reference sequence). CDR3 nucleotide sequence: TGTGCCAGCAGCCTTCTCAATGAGCAGTTCTTC. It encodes CASSLLNEQFF.

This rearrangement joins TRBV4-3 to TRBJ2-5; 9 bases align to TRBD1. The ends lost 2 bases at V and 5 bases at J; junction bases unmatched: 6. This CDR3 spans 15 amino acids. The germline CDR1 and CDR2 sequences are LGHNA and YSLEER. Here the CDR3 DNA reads TGCGCCAGCAGCCAACAACAGGGGGCTTGGGAGACCCAGTACTTC. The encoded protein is CASSQQQGAWETQYF.

The CDR3 spells CASSQPGTGHNEQFF. The CDR3 DNA reads as TGCGCCAGCAGCCAACCCGGGACAGGGCACAATGAGCAGTTCTTC. The chain combines TRBV4-1 with TRBJ2-1, with 9 bases matching TRBD1. Germline trimming cut 2 bases from V and 5 bases from J; bases unmatched to any gene: 4. Looked up from germline, CDR1 is MGHRA and CDR2 is YSYEKL. The CDR3 covers 15 residues.

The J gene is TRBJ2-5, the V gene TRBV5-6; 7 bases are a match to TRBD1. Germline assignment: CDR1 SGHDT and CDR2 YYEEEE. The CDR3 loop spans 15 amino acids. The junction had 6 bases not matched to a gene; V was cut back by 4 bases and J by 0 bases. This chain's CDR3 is CASSAFRGYQETQYF. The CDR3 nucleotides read TGTGCCAGCAGCGCGTTCAGGGGGTACCAAGAGACCCAGTACTTC.